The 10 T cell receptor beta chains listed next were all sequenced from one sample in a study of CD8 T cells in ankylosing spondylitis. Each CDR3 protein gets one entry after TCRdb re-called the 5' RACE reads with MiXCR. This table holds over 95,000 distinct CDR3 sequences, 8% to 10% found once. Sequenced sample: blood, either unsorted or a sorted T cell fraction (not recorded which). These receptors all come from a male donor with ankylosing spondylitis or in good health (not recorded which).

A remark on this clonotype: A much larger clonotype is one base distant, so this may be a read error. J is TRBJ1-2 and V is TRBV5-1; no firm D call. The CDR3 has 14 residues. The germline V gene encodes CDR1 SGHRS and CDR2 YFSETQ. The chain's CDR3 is CTSSLAQISEGYTF. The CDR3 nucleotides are TGCACCAGCAGCTTGGCTCAGATATCAGAAGGCTACACCTTC.

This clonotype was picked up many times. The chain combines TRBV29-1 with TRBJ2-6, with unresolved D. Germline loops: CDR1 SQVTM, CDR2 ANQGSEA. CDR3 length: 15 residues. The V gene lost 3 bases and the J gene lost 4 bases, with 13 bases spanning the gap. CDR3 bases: TGCAGCGTTGATGAGGAAGGGTACGGGGCCAACGTCCTGACTTTC. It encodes CSVDEEGYGANVLTF.

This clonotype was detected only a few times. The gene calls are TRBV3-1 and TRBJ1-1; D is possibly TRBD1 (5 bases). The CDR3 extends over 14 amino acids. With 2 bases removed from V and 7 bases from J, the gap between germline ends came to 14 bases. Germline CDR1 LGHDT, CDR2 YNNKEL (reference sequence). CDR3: CASSQRGGGIEAFF. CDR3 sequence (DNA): TGTGCCAGCAGCCAACGCGGGGGGGGGATTGAAGCTTTCTTT.

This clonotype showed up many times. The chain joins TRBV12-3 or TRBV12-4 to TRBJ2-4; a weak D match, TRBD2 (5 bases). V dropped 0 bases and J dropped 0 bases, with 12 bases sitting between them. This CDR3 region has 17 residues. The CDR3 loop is CASSLAAGPLAKNIQYF. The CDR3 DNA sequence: TGTGCCAGCAGTTTAGCCGCGGGCCCTCTAGCCAAAAACATTCAGTACTTC.

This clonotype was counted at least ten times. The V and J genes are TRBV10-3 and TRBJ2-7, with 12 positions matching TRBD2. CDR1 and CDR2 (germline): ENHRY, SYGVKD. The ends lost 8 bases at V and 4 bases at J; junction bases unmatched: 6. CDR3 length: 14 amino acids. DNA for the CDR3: TGTGCCATCTGGACAGGGACTAGCGGGTACGAGCAGTACTTC. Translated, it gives CAIWTGTSGYEQYF.

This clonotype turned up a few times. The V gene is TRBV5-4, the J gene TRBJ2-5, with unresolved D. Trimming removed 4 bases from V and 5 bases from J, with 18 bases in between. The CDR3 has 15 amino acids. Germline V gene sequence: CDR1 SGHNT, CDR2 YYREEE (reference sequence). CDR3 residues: CASSPSGRLGETQYF. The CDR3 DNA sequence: TGTGCCAGCAGCCCCTCAGGACGTTTGGGTGAGACCCAGTACTTC. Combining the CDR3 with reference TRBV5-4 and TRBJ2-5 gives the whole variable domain ETGVTQSPTHLIKTRGQQVTLRCSSQSGHNTVSWYQQALGQGPQFIFQYYREEENGRGNFPPRFSGLQFPNYSSELNVNALELDDSALYLCASSPSGRLGETQYFGPGTRLLVL.

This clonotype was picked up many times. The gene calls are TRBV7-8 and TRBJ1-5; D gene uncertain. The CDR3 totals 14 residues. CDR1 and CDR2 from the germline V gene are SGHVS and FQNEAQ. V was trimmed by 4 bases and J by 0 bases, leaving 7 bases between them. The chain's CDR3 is CASSSEYSNQPQHF. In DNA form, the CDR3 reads TGTGCCAGCAGCTCAGAGTATAGCAATCAGCCCCAGCATTTT.

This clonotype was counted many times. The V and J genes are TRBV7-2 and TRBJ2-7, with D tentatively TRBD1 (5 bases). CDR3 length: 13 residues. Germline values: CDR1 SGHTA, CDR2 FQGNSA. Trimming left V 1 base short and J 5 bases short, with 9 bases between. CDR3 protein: CASSLGTFNEQYF. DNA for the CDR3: TGTGCCAGCAGCTTAGGGACATTTAACGAGCAGTACTTC.

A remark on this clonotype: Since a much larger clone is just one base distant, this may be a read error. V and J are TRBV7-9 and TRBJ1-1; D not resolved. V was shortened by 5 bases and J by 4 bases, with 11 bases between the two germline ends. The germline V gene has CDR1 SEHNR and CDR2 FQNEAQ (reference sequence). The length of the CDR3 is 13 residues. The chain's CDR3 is CASSVIGPTEAFF. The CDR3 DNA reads TGTGCCAGCAGCGTGATAGGGCCCACTGAAGCTTTCTTT.

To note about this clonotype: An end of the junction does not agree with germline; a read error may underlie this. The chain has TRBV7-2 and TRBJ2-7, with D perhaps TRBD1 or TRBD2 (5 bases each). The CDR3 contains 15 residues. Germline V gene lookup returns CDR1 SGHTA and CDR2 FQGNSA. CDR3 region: CANSLGTGLSYEQYF. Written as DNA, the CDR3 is TGTGCCAACAGCTTAGGGACGGGCCTTTCCTACGAGCAGTACTTC.